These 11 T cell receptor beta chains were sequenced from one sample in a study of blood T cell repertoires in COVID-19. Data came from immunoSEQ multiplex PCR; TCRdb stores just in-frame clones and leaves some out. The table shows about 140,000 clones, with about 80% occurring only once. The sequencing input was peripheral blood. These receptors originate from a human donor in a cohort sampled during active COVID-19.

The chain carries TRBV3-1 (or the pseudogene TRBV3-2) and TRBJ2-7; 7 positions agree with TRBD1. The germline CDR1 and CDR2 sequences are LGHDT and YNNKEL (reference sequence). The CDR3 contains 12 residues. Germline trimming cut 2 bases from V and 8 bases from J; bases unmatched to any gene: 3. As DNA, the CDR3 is TGTGCCAGCAGCCAACTACAGGGGCAGCAGTACTTC. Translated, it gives CASSQLQGQQYF.

CDR3 coding DNA: TGTGCCAGTACCTACGCCGACTGGCATCAAGGGGGTACGCAGTATTTT. Protein: CASTYADWHQGGTQYF. The genes are TRBV19 and TRBJ2-3, with D possibly being TRBD1 (6 bases). Per germline, CDR1 LNHDA and CDR2 SQIVND (reference sequence). V was cut by 7 bases and J by 8 bases, with 25 bases left in between. CDR3 size: 16 residues.

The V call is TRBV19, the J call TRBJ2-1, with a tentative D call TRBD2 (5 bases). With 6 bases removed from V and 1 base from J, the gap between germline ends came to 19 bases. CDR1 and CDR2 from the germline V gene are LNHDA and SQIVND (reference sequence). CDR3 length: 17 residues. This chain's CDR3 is CASSSEGASLSYNEQFF. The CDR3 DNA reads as TGTGCCAGTAGCTCTGAGGGCGCCTCTCTTTCCTACAATGAGCAGTTCTTC.

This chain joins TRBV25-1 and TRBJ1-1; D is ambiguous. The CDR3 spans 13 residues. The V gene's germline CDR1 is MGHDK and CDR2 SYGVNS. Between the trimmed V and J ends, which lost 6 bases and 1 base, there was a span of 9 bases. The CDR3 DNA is TGTGCCAGCAGCCGGGGTTCGAACACTGAAGCTTTCTTT. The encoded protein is CASSRGSNTEAFF.

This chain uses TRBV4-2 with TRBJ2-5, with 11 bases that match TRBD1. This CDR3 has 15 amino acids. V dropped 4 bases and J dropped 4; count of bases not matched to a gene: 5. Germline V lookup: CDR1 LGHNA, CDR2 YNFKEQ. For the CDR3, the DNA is TGTGCCAGCAGCCCCCCCGGGACAGGGGGAGAGACCCAGTACTTC. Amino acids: CASSPPGTGGETQYF.

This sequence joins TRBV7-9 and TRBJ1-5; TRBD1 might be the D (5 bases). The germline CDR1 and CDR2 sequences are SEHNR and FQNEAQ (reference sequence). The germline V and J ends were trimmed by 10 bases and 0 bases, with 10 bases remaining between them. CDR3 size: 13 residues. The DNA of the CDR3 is TGTGCCACAGACAGTAATAGCAATCAGCCCCAGCATTTT. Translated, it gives CATDSNSNQPQHF.

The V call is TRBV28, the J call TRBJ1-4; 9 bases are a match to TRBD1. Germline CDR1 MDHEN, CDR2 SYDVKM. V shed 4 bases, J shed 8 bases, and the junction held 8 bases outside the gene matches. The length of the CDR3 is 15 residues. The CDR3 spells CASSSLTGGAEKLFF. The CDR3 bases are TGTGCCAGCAGTTCACTAACAGGGGGCGCAGAAAAACTGTTTTTT.

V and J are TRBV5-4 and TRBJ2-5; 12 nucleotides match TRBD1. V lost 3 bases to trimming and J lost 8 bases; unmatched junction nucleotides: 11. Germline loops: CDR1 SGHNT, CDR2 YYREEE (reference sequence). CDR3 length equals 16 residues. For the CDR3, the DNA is TGTGCCAGCAGCTGGGGACAGGGGGCTACTGGGGGAACCCAGTACTTC. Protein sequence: CASSWGQGATGGTQYF.

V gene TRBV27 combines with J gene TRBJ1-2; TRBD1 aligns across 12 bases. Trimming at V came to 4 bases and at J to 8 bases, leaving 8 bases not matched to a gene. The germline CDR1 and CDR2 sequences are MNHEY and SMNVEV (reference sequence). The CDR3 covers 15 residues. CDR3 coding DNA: TGTGCCAGCAGTTCCCCGGGACAGGGGGCGATGGGCTACACCTTC. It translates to CASSSPGQGAMGYTF.

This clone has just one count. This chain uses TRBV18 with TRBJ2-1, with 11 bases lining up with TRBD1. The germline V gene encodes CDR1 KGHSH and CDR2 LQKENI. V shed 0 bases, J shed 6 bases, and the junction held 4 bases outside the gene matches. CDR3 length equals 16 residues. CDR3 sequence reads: CASSPPGTGGGNEQFF. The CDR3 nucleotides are TGTGCCAGCTCACCACCGGGGACAGGGGGAGGCAATGAGCAGTTCTTC.

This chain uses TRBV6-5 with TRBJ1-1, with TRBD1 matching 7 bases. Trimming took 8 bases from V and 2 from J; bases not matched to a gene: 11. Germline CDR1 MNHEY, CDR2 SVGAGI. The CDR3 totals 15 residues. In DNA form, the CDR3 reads TGTGCCAGCCGGGACAGTCGCATTGGCAACACTGAAGCTTTCTTT. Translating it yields CASRDSRIGNTEAFF.